The clone carrying this TCR beta chain was counted between two and nine times. Its antigen is not known. The data were taken from a study of neoadjuvant anti-PD-1 for oral cavity cancer. Study-wide context: Patients mostly received three to four biweekly nivolumab doses at 3 mg/kg before surgery. Points from the study as a whole: Each response group had just a few patients in TCR analyses.

Only in-frame clones appear in the TCRdb table, and some are missing; sequencing was by immunoSEQ multiplex PCR. The table shows 5,000 or so clones, with about 61% occurring only once. CDR1 is SGHVT and CDR2 is SQSDAQ in the germline V gene. The CDR3 contains 14 residues. V was clipped by 0 bases and J by 5 bases, with 11 bases between them. The sequence was collected from a person aged 35-79 years with oral cavity squamous cell carcinoma. Sequenced material: tumor tissue, taken before nivolumab (anti-PD-1) treatment. The chain joins TRBV7-4 to TRBJ2-7, with D hard to call. In DNA form, the CDR3 reads TGTGCCAGCAGCTTAGCGCTTGTGGGAAACGAGCAGTACTTC. Translation: CASSLALVGNEQYF.